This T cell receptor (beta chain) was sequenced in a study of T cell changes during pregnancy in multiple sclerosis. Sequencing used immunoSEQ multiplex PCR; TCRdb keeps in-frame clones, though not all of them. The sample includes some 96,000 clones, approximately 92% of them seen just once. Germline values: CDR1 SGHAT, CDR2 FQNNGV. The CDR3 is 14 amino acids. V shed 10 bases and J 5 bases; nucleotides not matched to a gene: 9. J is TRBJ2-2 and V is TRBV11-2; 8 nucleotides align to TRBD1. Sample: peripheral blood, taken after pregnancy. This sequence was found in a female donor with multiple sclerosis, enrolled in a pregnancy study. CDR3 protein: CAISTGVPTGELFF. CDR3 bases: TGTGCCATTTCGACAGGGGTCCCGACCGGGGAGCTGTTTTTT.